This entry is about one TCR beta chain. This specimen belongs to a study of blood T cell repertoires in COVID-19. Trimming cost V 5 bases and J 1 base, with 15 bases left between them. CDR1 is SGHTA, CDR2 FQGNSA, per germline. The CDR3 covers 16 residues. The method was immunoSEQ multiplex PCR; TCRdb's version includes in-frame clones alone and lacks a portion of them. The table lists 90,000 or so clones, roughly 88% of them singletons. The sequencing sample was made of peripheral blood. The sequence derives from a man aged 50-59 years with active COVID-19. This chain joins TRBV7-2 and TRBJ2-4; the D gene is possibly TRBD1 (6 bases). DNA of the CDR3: TGTGCCAGCAGCGAGTCAGGGGAGACGGCCAAAAACATTCAGTACTTC. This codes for CASSESGETAKNIQYF.